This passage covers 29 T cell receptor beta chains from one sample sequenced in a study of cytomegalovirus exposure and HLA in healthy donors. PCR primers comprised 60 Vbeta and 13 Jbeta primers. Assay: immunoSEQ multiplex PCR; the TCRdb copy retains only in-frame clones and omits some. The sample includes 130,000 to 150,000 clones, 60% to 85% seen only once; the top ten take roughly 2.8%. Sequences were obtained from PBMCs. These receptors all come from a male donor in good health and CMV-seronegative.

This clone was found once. The CDR3 nucleotides are TGCGCCAGCAGCCAAGTCGACAGGGGCCACGAGCAGTACTTC. Protein sequence: CASSQVDRGHEQYF. The chain uses TRBV4-1 and TRBJ2-7, with 8 nucleotides matching TRBD1. V gave up 1 base and J gave up 5 bases; unmatched junction bases: 4. CDR1 is MGHRA and CDR2 is YSYEKL in the germline V gene. The CDR3 has 14 amino acids.

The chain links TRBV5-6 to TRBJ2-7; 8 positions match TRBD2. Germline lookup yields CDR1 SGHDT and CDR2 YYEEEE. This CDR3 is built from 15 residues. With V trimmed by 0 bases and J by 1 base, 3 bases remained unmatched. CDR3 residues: CASSLGGGGSYEQYF. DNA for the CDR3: TGTGCCAGCAGCTTGGGTGGCGGGGGGTCCTACGAGCAGTACTTC.

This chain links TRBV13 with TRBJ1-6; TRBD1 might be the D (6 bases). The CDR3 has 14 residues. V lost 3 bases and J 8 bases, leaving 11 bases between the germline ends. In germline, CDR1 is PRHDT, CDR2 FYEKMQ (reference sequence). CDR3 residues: CASSFQDRYSPLHF. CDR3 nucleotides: TGTGCCAGCAGCTTTCAAGACAGGTATTCACCCCTCCACTTT.

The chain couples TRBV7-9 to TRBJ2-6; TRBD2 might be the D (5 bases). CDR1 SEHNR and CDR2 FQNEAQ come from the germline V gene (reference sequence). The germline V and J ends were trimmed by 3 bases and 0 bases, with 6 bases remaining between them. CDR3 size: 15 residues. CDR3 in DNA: TGTGCCAGCAGCTTTGGAGGCTCTGGGGCCAACGTCCTGACTTTC. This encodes CASSFGGSGANVLTF.

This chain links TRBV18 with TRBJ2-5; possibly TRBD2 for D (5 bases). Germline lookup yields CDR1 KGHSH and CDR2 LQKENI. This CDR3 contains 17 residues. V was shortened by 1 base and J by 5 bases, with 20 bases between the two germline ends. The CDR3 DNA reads TGTGCCAGCTCACCACTCCCAGGAGTGGACTCGCTCGAGACCCAGTACTTC. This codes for CASSPLPGVDSLETQYF.

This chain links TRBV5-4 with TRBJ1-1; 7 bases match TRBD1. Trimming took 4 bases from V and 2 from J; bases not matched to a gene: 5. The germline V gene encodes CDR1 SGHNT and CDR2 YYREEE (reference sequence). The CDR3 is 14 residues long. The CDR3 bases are TGTGCCAGCAGCATCGGGACAGACAACACTGAAGCTTTCTTT. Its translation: CASSIGTDNTEAFF. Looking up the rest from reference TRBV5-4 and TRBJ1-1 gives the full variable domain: ETGVTQSPTHLIKTRGQQVTLRCSSQSGHNTVSWYQQALGQGPQFIFQYYREEENGRGNFPPRFSGLQFPNYSSELNVNALELDDSALYLCASSIGTDNTEAFFGQGTRLTVV.

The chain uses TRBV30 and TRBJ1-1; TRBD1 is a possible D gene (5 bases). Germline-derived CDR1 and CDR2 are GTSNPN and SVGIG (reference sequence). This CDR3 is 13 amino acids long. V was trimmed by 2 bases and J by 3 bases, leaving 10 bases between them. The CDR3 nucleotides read TGTGCCTGGAGTAGGCAGGGCCACACTGAAGCTTTCTTT. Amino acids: CAWSRQGHTEAFF.

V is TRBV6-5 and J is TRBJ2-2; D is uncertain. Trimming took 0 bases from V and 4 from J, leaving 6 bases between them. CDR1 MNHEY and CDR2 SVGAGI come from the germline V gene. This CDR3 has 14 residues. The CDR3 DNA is TGTGCCAGCAGTTACTCGCTAGTCACCGGGGAGCTGTTTTTT. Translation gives CASSYSLVTGELFF.

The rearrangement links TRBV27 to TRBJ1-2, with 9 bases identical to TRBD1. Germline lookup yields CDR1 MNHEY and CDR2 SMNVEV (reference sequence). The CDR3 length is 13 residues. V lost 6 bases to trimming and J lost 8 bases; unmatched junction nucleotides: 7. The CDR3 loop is CASSQTGGSGYTF. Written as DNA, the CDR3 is TGTGCCAGCAGCCAGACAGGGGGTAGCGGCTACACCTTC.

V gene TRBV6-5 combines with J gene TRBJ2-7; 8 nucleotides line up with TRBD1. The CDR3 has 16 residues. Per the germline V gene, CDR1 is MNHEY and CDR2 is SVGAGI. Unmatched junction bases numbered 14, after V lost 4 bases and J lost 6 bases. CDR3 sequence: CASSSWGQGAFREQYF. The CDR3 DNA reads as TGTGCCAGCAGTTCCTGGGGGCAGGGGGCGTTTCGCGAGCAGTACTTC.

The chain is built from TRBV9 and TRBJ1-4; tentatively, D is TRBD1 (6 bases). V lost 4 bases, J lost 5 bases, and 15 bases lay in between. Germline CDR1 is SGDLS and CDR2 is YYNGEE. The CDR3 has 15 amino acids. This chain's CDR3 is CASSTSTGWNEKLFF. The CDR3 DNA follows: TGTGCCAGCAGCACGTCGACAGGCTGGAATGAAAAACTGTTTTTT.

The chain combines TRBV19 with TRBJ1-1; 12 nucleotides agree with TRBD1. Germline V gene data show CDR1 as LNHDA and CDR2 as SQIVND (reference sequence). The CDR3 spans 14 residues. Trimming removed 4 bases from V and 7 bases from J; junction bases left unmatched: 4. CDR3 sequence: CASSKWDRGREAFF. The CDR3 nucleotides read TGTGCCAGTAGTAAGTGGGACAGGGGGCGTGAAGCTTTCTTT.

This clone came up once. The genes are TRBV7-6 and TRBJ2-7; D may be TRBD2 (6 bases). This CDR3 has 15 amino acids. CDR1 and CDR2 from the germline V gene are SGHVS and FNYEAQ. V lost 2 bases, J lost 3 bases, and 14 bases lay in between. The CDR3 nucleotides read TGTGCCAGCAGCTTACGAGTAGGGACTCTCTACGAGCAGTACTTC. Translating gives CASSLRVGTLYEQYF.

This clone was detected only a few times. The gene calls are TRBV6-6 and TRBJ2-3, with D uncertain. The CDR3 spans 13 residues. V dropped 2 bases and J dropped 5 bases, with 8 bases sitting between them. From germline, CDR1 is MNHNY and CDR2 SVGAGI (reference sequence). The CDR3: CASSYAVRDTQYF. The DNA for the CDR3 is TGTGCCAGCAGTTACGCAGTAAGAGATACGCAGTATTTT.

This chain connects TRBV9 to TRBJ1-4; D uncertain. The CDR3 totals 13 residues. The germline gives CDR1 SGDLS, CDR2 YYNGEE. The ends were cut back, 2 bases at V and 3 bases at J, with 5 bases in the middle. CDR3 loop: CASSVNPNEKLFF. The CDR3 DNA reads TGTGCCAGCAGCGTTAATCCTAATGAAAAACTGTTTTTT.

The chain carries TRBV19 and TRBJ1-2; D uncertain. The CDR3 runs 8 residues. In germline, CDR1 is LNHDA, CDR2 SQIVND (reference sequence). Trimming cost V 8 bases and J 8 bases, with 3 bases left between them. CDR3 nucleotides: TGTGCCAGTTTAGGCTACACCTTC. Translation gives CASLGYTF.

CDR3 protein: CASSRGQQETQYF. CDR3 nucleotides: TGTGCCAGCAGCAGGGGACAGCAAGAGACCCAGTACTTC. The genes are TRBV7-2 and TRBJ2-5; 7 bases agree with TRBD1. Germline CDR1 SGHTA, CDR2 FQGNSA. With V trimmed by 5 bases and J by 2 bases, 2 bases remained unmatched. This CDR3 comprises 13 residues. Filled out from reference TRBV7-2 and TRBJ2-5, the complete variable domain reads GAGVSQSPSNKVTEKGKDVELRCDPISGHTALYWYRQSLGQGLEFLIYFQGNSAPDKSGLPSDRFSAERTGGSVSTLTIQRTQQEDSAVYLCASSRGQQETQYFGPGTRLLVL.

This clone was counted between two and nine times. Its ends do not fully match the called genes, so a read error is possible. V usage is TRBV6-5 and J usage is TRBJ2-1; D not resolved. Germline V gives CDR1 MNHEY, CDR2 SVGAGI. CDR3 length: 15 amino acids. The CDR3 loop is CPSIATLSSYNEQFF. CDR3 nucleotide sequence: TGTCCCAGCATCGCGACTCTGAGCTCCTACAATGAGCAGTTCTTC.

In DNA form, the CDR3 reads TGTGCCAGCAGCTTACGACAGGGACCTTACGAGCAGTACTTC. It yields the protein CASSLRQGPYEQYF. This chain uses TRBV7-3 with TRBJ2-7; 7 bases agree with TRBD1. Per germline, CDR1 SGHTA and CDR2 FQGTGA. The CDR3 is made up of 14 amino acids. The trim removed 2 bases at V and 4 bases at J, leaving 5 bases unmatched.

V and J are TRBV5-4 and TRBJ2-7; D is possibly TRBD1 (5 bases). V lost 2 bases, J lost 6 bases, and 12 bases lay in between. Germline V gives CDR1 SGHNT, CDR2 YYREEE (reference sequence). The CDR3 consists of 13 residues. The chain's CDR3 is CASSFVQGTEQYF. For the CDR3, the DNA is TGTGCCAGCAGCTTCGTTCAGGGTACCGAGCAGTACTTC.

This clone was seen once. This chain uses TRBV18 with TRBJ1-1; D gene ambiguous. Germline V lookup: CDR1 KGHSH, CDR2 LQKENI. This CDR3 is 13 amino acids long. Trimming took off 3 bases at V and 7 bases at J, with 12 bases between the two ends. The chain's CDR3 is CASSPDQTSEAFF. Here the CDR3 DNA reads TGTGCCAGCTCACCCGATCAGACTAGTGAAGCTTTCTTT. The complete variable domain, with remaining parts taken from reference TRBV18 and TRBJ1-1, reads NAGVMQNPRHLVRRRGQEARLRCSPMKGHSHVYWYRQLPEEGLKFMVYLQKENIIDESGMPKERFSAEFPKEGPSILRIQQVVRGDSAAYFCASSPDQTSEAFFGQGTRLTVV.

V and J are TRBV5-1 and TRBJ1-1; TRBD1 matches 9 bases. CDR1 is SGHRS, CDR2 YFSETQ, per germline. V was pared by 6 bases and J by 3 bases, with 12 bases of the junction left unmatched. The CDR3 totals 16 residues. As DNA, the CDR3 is TGCGCCAGCAAGCTAATGGGGGGACAGGGACACACTGAAGCTTTCTTT. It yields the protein CASKLMGGQGHTEAFF. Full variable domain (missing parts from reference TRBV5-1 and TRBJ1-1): KAGVTQTPRYLIKTRGQQVTLSCSPISGHRSVSWYQQTPGQGLQFLFEYFSETQRNKGNFPGRFSGRQFSNSRSEMNVSTLELGDSALYLCASKLMGGQGHTEAFFGQGTRLTVV.

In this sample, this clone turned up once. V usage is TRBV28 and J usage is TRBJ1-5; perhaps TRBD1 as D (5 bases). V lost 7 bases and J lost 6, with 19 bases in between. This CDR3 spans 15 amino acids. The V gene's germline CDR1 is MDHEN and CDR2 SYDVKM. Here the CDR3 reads CASIDQGLLGQPQHF. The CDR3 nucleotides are TGTGCCAGCATCGATCAGGGTCTTTTAGGTCAGCCCCAGCATTTT.

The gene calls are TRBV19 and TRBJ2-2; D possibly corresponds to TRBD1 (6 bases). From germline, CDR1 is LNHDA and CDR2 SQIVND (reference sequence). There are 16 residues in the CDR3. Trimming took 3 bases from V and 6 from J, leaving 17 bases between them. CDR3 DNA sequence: TGTGCCAGTAGTATTACAAAGGGGGTTAAAGCCGGGGAGCTGTTTTTT. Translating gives CASSITKGVKAGELFF.

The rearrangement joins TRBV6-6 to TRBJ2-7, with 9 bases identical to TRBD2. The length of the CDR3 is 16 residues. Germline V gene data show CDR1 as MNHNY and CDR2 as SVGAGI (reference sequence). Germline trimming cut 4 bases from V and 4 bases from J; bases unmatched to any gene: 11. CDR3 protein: CASSSPLSGGKYEQYF. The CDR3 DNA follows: TGTGCCAGCAGTTCCCCCCTTAGCGGGGGAAAATACGAGCAGTACTTC.

The CDR3 coding sequence is TGTGCCAGTAGTATTCTACCGGGACAGGGAGGTTCGGGCCGCAATCAGCCCCAGCATTTT. It is translated as CASSILPGQGGSGRNQPQHF. The chain links TRBV19 to TRBJ1-5, with TRBD1 matching 9 bases. Per the germline V gene, CDR1 is LNHDA and CDR2 is SQIVND (reference sequence). The CDR3 extends over 20 amino acids. V shed 3 bases and J 2 bases; nucleotides not matched to a gene: 17.

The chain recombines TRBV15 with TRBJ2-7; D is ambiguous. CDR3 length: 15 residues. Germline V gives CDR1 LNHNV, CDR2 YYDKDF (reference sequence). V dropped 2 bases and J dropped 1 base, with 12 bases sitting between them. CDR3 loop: CATSRITQVSYEQYF. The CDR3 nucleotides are TGTGCCACCAGCAGAATTACGCAGGTATCCTACGAGCAGTACTTC. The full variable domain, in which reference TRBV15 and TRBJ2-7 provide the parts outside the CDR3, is DAMVIQNPRYQVTQFGKPVTLSCSQTLNHNVMYWYQQKSSQAPKLLFHYYDKDFNNEADTPDNFQSRRPNTSFCFLDIRSPGLGDTAMYLCATSRITQVSYEQYFGPGTRLTVT.

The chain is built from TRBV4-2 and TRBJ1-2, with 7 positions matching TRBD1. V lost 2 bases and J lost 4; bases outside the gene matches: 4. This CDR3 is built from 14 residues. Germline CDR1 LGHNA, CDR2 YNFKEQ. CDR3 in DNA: TGTGCCAGCAGCCAACCTGACAGGGTCTATGGCTACACCTTC. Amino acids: CASSQPDRVYGYTF.

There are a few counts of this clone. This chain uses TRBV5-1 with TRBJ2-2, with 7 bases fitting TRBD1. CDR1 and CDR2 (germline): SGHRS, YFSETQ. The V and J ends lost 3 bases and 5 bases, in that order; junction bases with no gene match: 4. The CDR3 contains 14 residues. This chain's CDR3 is CASSSTQGTGELFF. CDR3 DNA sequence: TGCGCCAGCAGCTCTACACAGGGGACCGGGGAGCTGTTTTTT.